This TCR beta chain was documented in a study of control samples from healthy donors and cancer patients (dated by TCRdb to 2020 to 2022). A remark on this clone: There is no known antigen for this receptor. The sample holds no much larger clone one base away, and base qualities are not on file.

Library preparation was by the immunoSEQ multiplex PCR assay. TCRdb holds this immuneACCESS table with in-frame rearrangements only. Some clones are missing; in checked studies, unresolved V genes explain under half, and the rest has no known cause. The sample includes 100,000 to 150,000 clones, with 80% to 90% observed a single time. Around 3% of the sample is taken by the ten largest. CDR3 length: 16 amino acids, cysteine to phenylalanine. The only DNA kept is the CDR3, 48 bases in frame from the first base. V drops 1 base and J drops 0 bases, leaving 11 bases in between. CDR1 is given as SGHRS and CDR2 as YFSETQ, both from the germline V gene.

The sequence was obtained from a man aged 55-75 years in good health. Sample: blood. Recombination joined TRBV5-1 with TRBJ2-1; a weak D assignment points to TRBD2 (6 bases agree). The nucleotide sequence is TGCGCCAGCAGCTTGACTAGCTCGAGCTCCTACAATGAGCAGTTCTTC. Its protein reads: CASSLTSSSSYNEQFF. Supplemented by the reference TRBV5-1 and TRBJ2-1 proteins around the CDR3, the complete variable domain is KAGVTQTPRYLIKTRGQQVTLSCSPISGHRSVSWYQQTPGQGLQFLFEYFSETQRNKGNFPGRFSGRQFSNSRSEMNVSTLELGDSALYLCASSLTSSSSYNEQFFGPGTRLTVL.